The 4 T cell receptor beta chains below all came from one sample that was sequenced in a study of early T cells in non-severe SARS-CoV-2 infection (dated by TCRdb to about 2021). The library was generated by 5' RACE. TCRdb names NextSeq 500 as the instrument used. The public reads were run again by TCRdb, first through fastp at Q25 and then through MiXCR, and only productive beta chains were kept. Under each unique CDR3 protein, matching rows form one entry showing the most common genes and DNA. The sample data list 25,000 to 30,000 distinct CDR3 sequences, and roughly 5% of these were observed just once. 3.5% to 5% of the sample rests with the top ten. The sequenced material came from whole blood. The receptors stem from an adult who was a healthcare worker with PCR-confirmed SARS-CoV-2 infection or an uninfected control (not recorded which).

In its sample, this clonotype was seen many times. The chain recombines TRBV6-2 or TRBV6-3 with TRBJ2-1; TRBD2 is a possible D gene (5 bases). Trimming stripped 6 bases from V and 4 bases from J, with 10 bases between. The CDR3 consists of 13 residues. The germline V gene encodes CDR1 MNHEY and CDR2 SVGEGT. This CDR3 is CASSRTVYNEQFF. As DNA, the CDR3 is TGTGCCAGCAGCCGGACTGTTTACAATGAGCAGTTCTTC.

The sample holds many counts of this clonotype. The chain joins TRBV6-5 to TRBJ2-3; TRBD2 agrees at 9 bases. Germline CDR1 is MNHEY and CDR2 is SVGAGI. The CDR3 spans 16 residues. J lost 3 bases, V lost 6 bases, and 10 bases had no gene match. The chain's CDR3 is CASSHGAGGVTDTQYF. As DNA, the CDR3 is TGTGCCAGCAGCCATGGGGCGGGGGGGGTGACAGATACGCAGTATTTT.

This clonotype appeared many times. This chain joins TRBV5-1 and TRBJ1-2; D gene unclear. The CDR3 sequence is 13 residues long. V dropped 0 bases and J dropped 5 bases, with 8 bases sitting between them. CDR1 and CDR2 from the germline V gene are SGHRS and YFSETQ. CDR3 residues: CASSLEWGYGYTF. DNA of the CDR3: TGCGCCAGCAGCTTGGAATGGGGTTATGGCTACACCTTC.

This clonotype was recorded at least ten times. This chain links TRBV6-5 with TRBJ1-1; D unresolved. Germline CDR1 MNHEY, CDR2 SVGAGI. V lost 7 bases to trimming and J lost 4 bases, with 19 bases between them. This CDR3 region has 15 residues. CDR3 sequence (DNA): TGTGCCAGCATTACCGTGAGGGTTGGTGCCACTGAAGCTTTCTTT. As protein: CASITVRVGATEAFF.